The rows below give T cell receptor beta chains drawn from one sample of a study of cytomegalovirus exposure and HLA in healthy donors. TCRdb keeps only in-frame clones here, not all; method: immunoSEQ multiplex PCR. The sample has more than 95,000 clones, around three quarters seen once. Material for sequencing was PBMCs. These receptors all stem from a woman between 45 and 65 years old in good health and CMV-seronegative. CDR3s include the opening cysteine and the closing phenylalanine or tryptophan. D genes are given only for firm matches. The listing skips clone size in some rows; elsewhere it reads once, few, many or a size class.

V gene	J gene	clone size	D gene	CDR3 protein	CDR3 DNA
TRBV28	TRBJ2-7	many	TRBD1	CASTVWGTGRDTYEQYF	TGTGCCAGCACCGTTTGGGGGACAGGGCGCGATACCTACGAGCAGTACTTC
TRBV6-5	TRBJ1-6	-	-	CASSRQGRESPLHF	TGTGCCAGCAGCCGTCAGGGAAGGGAATCACCCCTCCACTTT
TRBV7-9	TRBJ2-1	-	-	CASSLGSGSGYNEQFF	TGTGCCAGCAGCTTAGGCTCCGGGAGTGGTTACAATGAGCAGTTCTTC
TRBV5-1	TRBJ2-3	-	-	CASGSDYRTDTQYF	TGCGCCAGCGGCTCGGACTATCGCACAGATACGCAGTATTTT
TRBV9	TRBJ1-5	few	TRBD1	CASSEGAGNQPQHF	TGTGCCAGCAGCGAGGGGGCTGGGAATCAGCCCCAGCATTTT
TRBV27	TRBJ2-1	-	-	CASRTEYNEQFF	TGTGCCAGCAGGACGGAGTACAATGAGCAGTTCTTC
TRBV10-3	TRBJ2-5	-	-	CAISSARETQYF	TGTGCCATCAGTTCCGCACGGGAGACCCAGTACTTC
TRBV4-2	TRBJ2-6	-	-	CASSQGYGGSGANVLTF	TGTGCCAGCAGCCAAGGGTACGGGGGTTCTGGGGCCAACGTCCTGACTTTC
TRBV5-4	TRBJ1-1	-	-	CASSILGVGSAFF	TGTGCCAGCAGCATCCTAGGGGTTGGTTCAGCTTTCTTT
TRBV28	TRBJ2-7	-	-	CASSSLYEWTGGAYEQYF	TGTGCCAGCAGTTCCCTGTACGAATGGACCGGAGGGGCCTACGAGCAGTACTTC
TRBV5-6	TRBJ1-1	few	-	CASSPGRGWDTEAFF	TGTGCCAGCAGCCCGGGGAGGGGCTGGGACACTGAAGCTTTCTTT
TRBV13	TRBJ1-2	few	TRBD1	CASSEGTGALGYGYTF	TGTGCCAGCAGCGAGGGGACAGGAGCTTTGGGCTATGGCTACACCTTC
TRBV27	TRBJ2-7	-	TRBD2	CASSFQRDPYEQYF	TGTGCCAGCAGTTTCCAGCGGGACCCCTACGAGCAGTACTTC
TRBV7-2	TRBJ1-1	few	-	CASSLARGDTEAFF	TGTGCCAGCAGCTTAGCACGCGGGGACACTGAAGCTTTCTTT
TRBV9	TRBJ1-3	once	-	CASSRDSGNTIYF	TGTGCCAGCAGCCGGGACTCTGGAAACACCATATATTTT
TRBV11-3	TRBJ2-5	-	-	CASSLEGGPQETQYF	TGTGCCAGCAGCTTAGAGGGAGGTCCCCAAGAGACCCAGTACTTC
TRBV19	TRBJ1-2	-	TRBD1	CASSITGQGRGGYTF	TGTGCCAGTAGTATAACGGGACAGGGAAGAGGAGGCTACACCTTC
TRBV19	TRBJ1-2	-	TRBD1	CASRGQHNYGYTF	TGTGCCAGTAGGGGACAGCATAACTATGGCTACACCTTC
TRBV10-2	TRBJ2-5	-	TRBD1	CASSDSTGGFETQYF	TGCGCCAGCAGTGATTCGACAGGGGGCTTTGAGACCCAGTACTTC
TRBV10-3	TRBJ1-4	-	-	CASTGRPNEKLFF	TGTGCCAGCACGGGGAGACCTAATGAAAAACTGTTTTTT
TRBV28	TRBJ2-1	-	TRBD2	CASTSTSGSDEQFF	TGTGCCAGCACCTCGACTAGCGGGAGTGATGAGCAGTTCTTC
TRBV19	TRBJ1-5	-	TRBD1	CASRPGQGVPQHF	TGTGCCAGTAGGCCGGGACAGGGCGTCCCCCAGCATTTT
TRBV5-1	TRBJ2-7	-	-	CASSLLSFYEQYF	TGCGCCAGCAGCCTGTTGTCTTTCTACGAGCAGTACTTC
TRBV7-7	TRBJ2-5	-	-	CASSQGLQETQYF	TGTGCCAGCAGCCAGGGACTGCAAGAGACCCAGTACTTC
TRBV5-4	TRBJ2-1	-	-	CASSLGQGLNEQFF	TGTGCCAGCAGCTTGGGGCAGGGGTTGAATGAGCAGTTCTTC
TRBV15	TRBJ2-1	-	TRBD2	CATSWAGGYNEQFF	TGTGCCACCAGCTGGGCGGGGGGCTACAATGAGCAGTTCTTC
TRBV7-3	TRBJ2-7	-	TRBD2	CASSPRGTSGSKGYEQYF	TGTGCCAGCAGCCCGCGCGGGACTAGCGGGTCCAAGGGATACGAGCAGTACTTC
TRBV18	TRBJ2-2	few	TRBD1	CASSPWTGESANTGELFF	TGTGCCAGCTCACCGTGGACAGGGGAATCCGCGAACACCGGGGAGCTGTTTTTT
TRBV20-1	TRBJ2-7	-	-	CSAGDNNEQYF	TGCAGTGCTGGGGACAACAACGAGCAGTACTTC
TRBV6-5	TRBJ1-2	-	-	CASSYVGAALYGYTF	TGTGCCAGCAGTTACGTGGGGGCGGCCCTCTATGGCTACACCTTC
TRBV7-9	TRBJ1-2	-	TRBD1	CSSREGQGSGNYGYTF	TGTTCCAGCAGGGAGGGACAGGGGTCCGGGAACTATGGCTACACCTTC
TRBV7-2	TRBJ1-2	-	TRBD1	CASSLAAGQGHGYTF	TGTGCCAGCAGCTTAGCGGCGGGACAGGGGCATGGCTACACCTTC
TRBV10-3	TRBJ2-3	-	TRBD2	CAISLPPSGRADDTQYF	TGTGCCATCAGTCTGCCCCCTAGCGGGAGAGCCGACGATACGCAGTATTTT
TRBV29-1	TRBJ2-7	once	-	CSARSGYEQYF	TGCAGCGCCCGGTCTGGCTACGAGCAGTACTTC
TRBV2	TRBJ2-7	-	-	CASTQSSYEQYF	TGTGCCAGCACCCAGTCCTCCTACGAGCAGTACTTC
TRBV9	TRBJ2-3	few	TRBD2	CASSVGASGMTDTQYF	TGTGCCAGCAGCGTAGGAGCTAGCGGGATGACAGATACGCAGTATTTT
TRBV29-1	TRBJ1-3	-	-	CSVEAGPDTIYF	TGCAGCGTTGAAGCTGGTCCGGACACCATATATTTT
TRBV6-1	TRBJ2-7	-	TRBD2	CASSELGLAGVYEQYF	TGTGCCAGCAGTGAATTAGGGCTAGCGGGAGTTTACGAGCAGTACTTC
TRBV18	TRBJ2-3	-	TRBD2	CASSPPSSGRTDTQYF	TGTGCCAGCTCACCACCGTCTAGCGGGAGGACAGATACGCAGTATTTT
TRBV10-3	TRBJ2-1	-	-	CAISGEGTFSYNEQFF	TGTGCCATCAGTGGCGAAGGGACTTTTTCCTACAATGAGCAGTTCTTC
TRBV6-6	TRBJ2-5	-	TRBD1	CASSWGQGAKTQYF	TGTGCCAGCAGTTGGGGACAGGGGGCAAAGACCCAGTACTTC
TRBV5-1	TRBJ2-5	-	TRBD2	CASSPLAGVVETQYF	TGCGCCAGCAGCCCACTAGCGGGAGTGGTAGAGACCCAGTACTTC
TRBV29-1	TRBJ2-1	few	TRBD2	CSARTSPLIEQFF	TGCAGCGCGAGGACTAGCCCTCTAATCGAGCAGTTCTTC
TRBV7-8	TRBJ1-3	few	-	CASSLARGRADTIYF	TGTGCCAGCAGCTTAGCGCGAGGCAGGGCGGACACCATATATTTT
TRBV10-3	TRBJ2-7	-	-	CAIGPRDKIYEQYF	TGTGCCATCGGCCCCCGGGATAAGATCTACGAGCAGTACTTC
TRBV9	TRBJ1-4	-	TRBD1	CASSPHRDSRATNEKLFF	TGTGCCAGCAGCCCACACCGGGACAGTCGTGCAACTAATGAAAAACTGTTTTTT
TRBV7-9	TRBJ2-1	once	-	CASSSPFRGYNEQFF	TGTGCCAGCAGCTCCCCCTTCCGGGGCTACAATGAGCAGTTCTTC
TRBV19	TRBJ2-3	few	TRBD2	CASTVGVAGASGGDTQYF	TGTGCCAGTACCGTAGGAGTAGCGGGAGCGTCGGGGGGAGATACGCAGTATTTT
TRBV5-3	TRBJ1-3	once	TRBD1	CARSAFGQEPFSGNTIYF	TGTGCCAGAAGCGCGTTCGGACAGGAACCTTTCTCTGGAAACACCATATATTTT
TRBV6-1	TRBJ1-1	-	-	CASKFRGLDPGAFF	TGTGCCAGCAAGTTCAGGGGATTAGATCCGGGAGCTTTCTTT
TRBV9	TRBJ1-2	once	-	CASSVDTDYGYTF	TGTGCCAGCAGCGTAGACACAGACTATGGCTACACCTTC
TRBV7-9	TRBJ2-1	-	-	CASSMTWDEQFF	TGTGCCAGCAGCATGACTTGGGATGAGCAGTTCTTC